Listed here are 7 T cell receptor beta chains from one sample, sequenced in a study of T-cell reconstitution after alpha-beta-depleted transplantation in children. Preparation of the TCRbeta library was carried out with unique molecular identifiers. TCRdb reanalysed the PCR reads using MiXCR and keeps one entry per CDR3 protein. The sample lists roughly 180,000 distinct CDR3 sequences; more than 9.5% were seen once. This specimen consisted of PBMCs, obtained before TCRalphabeta/CD19-depleted stem cell transplant. These receptors all come from a boy between 2 and 10 years old with acute myeloid leukemia, due to receive a stem cell transplant.

The chain links TRBV4-1 to TRBJ2-3; 7 bases are a match to TRBD2. The CDR3 totals 21 residues. The V and J ends lost 0 bases and 2 bases, in that order; junction bases with no gene match: 20. Germline lookup yields CDR1 MGHRA and CDR2 YSYEKL. CDR3 DNA sequence: TGCGCCAGCAGCCAAGAAGGGTCCAGGACTAGACCCTTAATATCCACAGATACGCAGTATTTT. Its protein is CASSQEGSRTRPLISTDTQYF.

The table lists this clonotype with many counts. The V and J genes are TRBV5-1 and TRBJ2-5; 9 nucleotides agree with TRBD1. This CDR3 has 13 amino acids. With V trimmed by 7 bases and J by 2 bases, 3 bases remained unmatched. Per germline, CDR1 SGHRS and CDR2 YFSETQ. The CDR3 here is CASLGQGQETQYF. The CDR3 coding sequence is TGCGCCAGCCTTGGACAGGGGCAAGAGACCCAGTACTTC.

This clonotype has a count of ten or more. This chain connects TRBV20-1 to TRBJ2-3; 7 nucleotides agree with TRBD2. V shed 5 bases and J 8 bases; nucleotides not matched to a gene: 4. Germline V gene sequence: CDR1 DFQATT, CDR2 SNEGSKA (reference sequence). The CDR3 is 11 amino acids. The CDR3 nucleotides are TGCAGTGCTGGGGGGAGGGGTACGCAGTATTTT. Translated: CSAGGRGTQYF.

In this sample, this clonotype turned up many times. This chain links TRBV3-1 with TRBJ1-2, with D tentatively TRBD1 (6 bases). V lost 5 bases and J lost 4, with 11 bases in between. CDR1 and CDR2 (germline): LGHDT, YNNKEL (reference sequence). This CDR3 contains 13 residues. The CDR3 sequence is CASSERGIYGYTF. The CDR3 nucleotides are TGTGCCAGCAGCGAAAGGGGGATCTATGGCTACACCTTC. The complete variable domain, with remaining parts taken from reference TRBV3-1 and TRBJ1-2, reads DTAVSQTPKYLVTQMGNDKSIKCEQNLGHDTMYWYKQDSKKFLKIMFSYNNKELIINETVPNRFSPKSPDKAHLNLHINSLELGDSAVYFCASSERGIYGYTFGSGTRLTVV.

This clonotype has at least ten counts. The V call is TRBV7-2, the J call TRBJ2-7; 10 bases are a match to TRBD2. V shed 0 bases and J 3 bases; nucleotides not matched to a gene: 2. This CDR3 is built from 15 residues. Germline V CDR1 and CDR2: SGHTA, FQGNSA. Here the CDR3 DNA reads TGTGCCAGCAGCTTAGCGCCTAGCGGGAGCTACGAGCAGTACTTC. Its protein is CASSLAPSGSYEQYF.

Points on this clonotype: A much larger clone is a single base away; this may be a read error. The chain employs TRBV20-1 and TRBJ2-5, with D perhaps matching TRBD2 (5 bases). Trimming took 1 base from V and 5 from J, leaving 26 bases between them. The CDR3 has 18 amino acids. CDR1 is DFQATT, CDR2 SNEGSKA, per germline (reference sequence). The CDR3 loop reads CSARAIRQAGEGAETQYF. DNA for the CDR3: TGCAGTGCTAGAGCAATCCGTCAGGCCGGCGAGGGAGCGGAGACCCAGTACTTC.

This clonotype has ten or more counts. The V and J genes are TRBV11-1 and TRBJ2-1; weak D call: TRBD2 (9 bases). The V end was cut by 5 bases, the J end by 2 bases, with 28 bases between. CDR1 is SGHAT and CDR2 is FQDESV in the germline V gene (reference sequence). The CDR3 sequence is 20 residues long. CDR3 sequence: CASSTGQGTYSGRPYNEQFF. CDR3 coding DNA: TGTGCCAGCAGCACCGGACAGGGCACTTACAGCGGGAGGCCCTACAATGAGCAGTTCTTC. Using reference TRBV11-1 and TRBJ2-1 for the parts outside the CDR3, the full variable domain is EAEVAQSPRYKITEKSQAVAFWCDPISGHATLYWYRQILGQGPELLVQFQDESVVDDSQLPKDRFSAERLKGVDSTLKIQPAELGDSAMYLCASSTGQGTYSGRPYNEQFFGPGTRLTVL.